A selection of T cell receptor beta chains follows, all from one sample in a study of T cells in Graves' hyperthyroidism and ophthalmopathy. TCRdb processed the multiplex PCR reads anew with MiXCR; each CDR3 protein has one entry. Counted here are under 750,000 distinct CDR3 sequences, roughly a sixth occurring once; the ten biggest clones make up approximately 15%. What was sequenced was blood. These receptors were collected from a woman aged 45-59 years with Graves' hyperthyroidism that later progressed to Graves' ophthalmopathy. CDR3s include the opening cysteine and the closing phenylalanine or tryptophan. Each record gives: D gene, clone size, J gene, V gene, CDR3 length, CDR3 DNA, CDR3 protein. The D gene is left open where the match is weak. Not every row has a clone size; where given, it reads once, few, many or a size class.

D gene: NA; clone size: few; J gene: TRBJ1-2; V gene: TRBV20-1; CDR3 length: 12; CDR3 DNA: TGCAGTGCTAGAGACCGATACTATGGCTACACCTTC; CDR3 protein: CSARDRYYGYTF
D gene: NA; clone size: NA; J gene: TRBJ1-4; V gene: TRBV4-1; CDR3 length: 15; CDR3 DNA: TGCGCCAGCAGCCAAGAGGGCTTGGGTAATGAAAAACTGTTTTTT; CDR3 protein: CASSQEGLGNEKLFF
D gene: TRBD1; clone size: few; J gene: TRBJ1-2; V gene: TRBV3-1; CDR3 length: 16; CDR3 DNA: TGTGCCAGCAGCCAAGAGTCCAGGGGGCTCTCCTATGGCTACACCTTC; CDR3 protein: CASSQESRGLSYGYTF
D gene: NA; clone size: NA; J gene: TRBJ2-1; V gene: TRBV10-3; CDR3 length: 17; CDR3 DNA: TGTGCCATCAGTGAGTCGATAGGCTACCCCTCGTTCAATGAGCAGTTCTTC; CDR3 protein: CAISESIGYPSFNEQFF
D gene: NA; clone size: many; J gene: TRBJ1-2; V gene: TRBV3-1; CDR3 length: 15; CDR3 DNA: TGTGCCAGCAGCCCCACCGGCCGGAATTACTATGGCTACACCTTC; CDR3 protein: CASSPTGRNYYGYTF
D gene: NA; clone size: few; J gene: TRBJ1-1; V gene: TRBV7-3; CDR3 length: 13; CDR3 DNA: TGTGCCAGCAGCTTTGCCACCGACACTGAAGCTTTCTTT; CDR3 protein: CASSFATDTEAFF
D gene: NA; clone size: many; J gene: TRBJ1-2; V gene: TRBV30; CDR3 length: 14; CDR3 DNA: TGTGCCTGGAGTATTGGGGTATCAAGCTATGGCTACACCTTC; CDR3 protein: CAWSIGVSSYGYTF
D gene: NA; clone size: few; J gene: TRBJ1-1; V gene: TRBV11-1; CDR3 length: 15; CDR3 DNA: TGTGCCAGCAGCTCCGCGGCAGGGCCGAACACTGAAGCTTTCTTT; CDR3 protein: CASSSAAGPNTEAFF
D gene: NA; clone size: few; J gene: TRBJ1-5; V gene: TRBV20-1; CDR3 length: 15; CDR3 DNA: TGCAGTGCTAGAGATAGGGGGGTTTCGGTTCAGCCCCAGCATTTT; CDR3 protein: CSARDRGVSVQPQHF
D gene: NA; clone size: many; J gene: TRBJ2-7; V gene: TRBV5-1; CDR3 length: 12; CDR3 DNA: TGCGCCAGCAGCCCCGAGGGGAACGAGCAGTACTTC; CDR3 protein: CASSPEGNEQYF
D gene: NA; clone size: few; J gene: TRBJ1-2; V gene: TRBV27; CDR3 length: 14; CDR3 DNA: TGTGCCAGCAGACTGAGGGGAGTCAACTATGGCTACACCTTC; CDR3 protein: CASRLRGVNYGYTF
D gene: NA; clone size: many; J gene: TRBJ1-2; V gene: TRBV12-3/TRBV12-4; CDR3 length: 14; CDR3 DNA: TGTGCCAGCAGCCCCGGTGTAGAGAACTATGGCTACACCTTC; CDR3 protein: CASSPGVENYGYTF
D gene: TRBD1; clone size: many; J gene: TRBJ2-5; V gene: TRBV20-1; CDR3 length: 13; CDR3 DNA: TGCAGTGCTATGACAGGGAACCAAGAGACCCAGTACTTC; CDR3 protein: CSAMTGNQETQYF